These 9 T cell receptor beta chains were all obtained from the same sample, sequenced in a study of control samples from healthy donors and cancer patients. Sequencing used immunoSEQ multiplex PCR; TCRdb keeps in-frame clones, though not all of them. The data show about 410,000 clones, 90% seen once. The sequencing input was PBMCs. These receptors were collected from a man between 35 and 55 years old with head and neck cancer.

Here the CDR3 DNA reads TGTGCCAGCTCACCGCTCCAAGGGACGTTCGAGACCCAGTACTTC. It specifies CASSPLQGTFETQYF. The rearrangement links TRBV18 to TRBJ2-5, with D possibly being TRBD1 or TRBD2 (5 bases each). The length of the CDR3 is 15 residues. Germline V gives CDR1 KGHSH, CDR2 LQKENI. Trimming pared 3 bases from V and 5 bases from J, leaving 16 bases between.

The chain uses TRBV2 and TRBJ2-3; TRBD2 agrees at 16 bases. Per the germline V gene, CDR1 is SNHLY and CDR2 is FYNNEI. V was clipped by 6 bases and J by 6 bases; unmatched bases: 18. The CDR3 length is 20 residues. CDR3 in amino acids: CASSQTGTGTSGGATDTQYF. For the CDR3, the DNA is TGTGCCAGCAGCCAAACCGGGACAGGGACTAGCGGGGGGGCCACGGATACGCAGTATTTT.

The chain links TRBV6-2 or TRBV6-3 to TRBJ2-3; TRBD2 matches 8 bases. The V segment lost 5 bases and the J segment 0 bases; nucleotides outside the gene matches: 4. CDR1 is MNHEY, CDR2 SVGEGT, per germline. This CDR3 has 15 residues. The CDR3, as DNA: TGTGCCAGCAGTCGCGGGGGGCGAAGCACAGATACGCAGTATTTT. Translated, it gives CASSRGGRSTDTQYF.

The gene calls are TRBV5-1 and TRBJ2-3, with 10 bases aligning to TRBD2. CDR3 length: 16 residues. Trimming at V came to 2 bases and at J to 2 bases, leaving 5 bases not matched to a gene. In germline, CDR1 is SGHRS, CDR2 YFSETQ. The CDR3 loop reads CASSLAAGGNTDTQYF. CDR3 coding DNA: TGCGCCAGCAGCTTAGCAGCGGGGGGGAACACAGATACGCAGTATTTT.

The rearrangement links TRBV20-1 to TRBJ2-3, with D possibly TRBD2 on 5 matching bases. This CDR3 has 13 amino acids. V lost 3 bases and J 2 bases, leaving 9 bases between the germline ends. Germline V gene lookup returns CDR1 DFQATT and CDR2 SNEGSKA (reference sequence). The CDR3 region is CSASTSFTDTQYF. In nucleotides, the CDR3 is TGCAGTGCTAGTACTAGTTTCACAGATACGCAGTATTTT.

This sequence joins TRBV30 and TRBJ2-1, with D perhaps assigned TRBD1 or TRBD2 (5 bases each). This CDR3 has 14 amino acids. V dropped 4 bases and J dropped 4 bases, with 14 bases sitting between them. CDR1 is GTSNPN and CDR2 is SVGIG in the germline V gene (reference sequence). This CDR3 is CAWNLQGVYNEQFF. CDR3 nucleotide sequence: TGTGCCTGGAACCTTCAGGGAGTTTACAATGAGCAGTTCTTC.

The chain recombines TRBV5-1 with TRBJ1-6; D is undetermined. CDR1 and CDR2 from the germline V gene are SGHRS and YFSETQ. This CDR3 is 12 amino acids long. Trimming shortened V by 7 bases and J by 7 bases, and 9 bases separated the two germline ends. As DNA, the CDR3 is TGCGCCAGCCGGCAGGTGAATTCACCCCTCCACTTT. Protein: CASRQVNSPLHF.

The rearrangement uses TRBV24-1 and TRBJ1-2; D may be TRBD1 (5 bases). This CDR3 has 10 residues. CDR1 and CDR2 (germline): KGHDR, SFDVKD. V lost 8 bases, J lost 8 bases, and 8 bases lay in between. CDR3 in amino acids: CATTWGGYTF. The CDR3, as DNA: TGTGCCACCACCTGGGGGGGCTACACCTTC.

V and J are TRBV4-2 and TRBJ2-2, with a weak D call TRBD2 (6 bases). This CDR3 has 16 residues. V lost 2 bases, J lost 4 bases, and 14 bases lay in between. Germline-derived CDR1 and CDR2 are LGHNA and YNFKEQ. The CDR3 DNA reads TGTGCCAGCAGCCAAAGGGGAGGCCAAGGCACCGGGGAGCTGTTTTTT. Encoded protein: CASSQRGGQGTGELFF.